This passage covers 11 T cell receptor beta chains from one sample sequenced in a study of blood T cell repertoires in COVID-19. The assay was immunoSEQ multiplex PCR, and TCRdb's table has in-frame clones only and misses some. The sample has 84,000 or so clones; over 80% are singletons. The sample was peripheral blood. These receptors were collected from a woman older than 75 with acute or convalescent COVID-19.

The chain joins TRBV10-3 to TRBJ2-3, with 7 bases matching TRBD2. V trimming: 0 bases; J trimming: 7 bases; junction bases outside the gene matches: 13. This CDR3 contains 17 residues. Per germline, CDR1 ENHRY and CDR2 SYGVKD. The CDR3 DNA reads TGTGCCATCAGTGAGTCTGTGACGGGAGGACCGCAGAATACGCAGTATTTT. It encodes CAISESVTGGPQNTQYF.

The V call is TRBV3-1 (or the pseudogene TRBV3-2), the J call TRBJ2-1; TRBD2 might be the D (6 bases). V gave up 1 base and J gave up 0 bases, with 10 bases separating them. The germline V gene has CDR1 LGHDT and CDR2 YNNKEL (reference sequence). This CDR3 spans 16 amino acids. CDR3 nucleotide sequence: TGTGCCAGCAGCCAAGCTCGAGCGGGCTCCTACAATGAGCAGTTCTTC. Protein sequence: CASSQARAGSYNEQFF.

CDR3 sequence (DNA): TGTGCCAGCAGCTCAGGGGAGACAGTCTATGGCTACACCTTC. Amino acids: CASSSGETVYGYTF. The V and J genes are TRBV3-1 (or the pseudogene TRBV3-2) and TRBJ1-2; D might be TRBD1 (6 bases). Trimming removed 5 bases at V and 4 bases at J, with 14 bases between. The CDR3 has 14 amino acids. The germline V gene has CDR1 LGHDT and CDR2 YNNKEL (reference sequence).

This chain joins TRBV4-2 and TRBJ2-7; D call uncertain. Trimming removed 3 bases at V and 2 bases at J, with 11 bases between. This CDR3 spans 14 amino acids. In germline, CDR1 is LGHNA, CDR2 YNFKEQ. CDR3 amino acids: CASSQAPGAYEQYF. Written as DNA, the CDR3 is TGTGCCAGCAGCCAGGCGCCCGGAGCCTACGAGCAGTACTTC.

The chain has TRBV7-9 and TRBJ1-1, with 7 bases identical to TRBD1. V gave up 5 bases and J gave up 5 bases; unmatched junction bases: 5. The V gene's germline CDR1 is SEHNR and CDR2 FQNEAQ (reference sequence). The CDR3 has 13 amino acids. The DNA for the CDR3 is TGTGCCAGCAGCCAGGGGGGACGGACTGAAGCTTTCTTT. Its translation: CASSQGGRTEAFF.

The J gene is TRBJ2-3, the V gene TRBV24-1; 9 bases are shared with TRBD1. The CDR3 totals 14 residues. After removal of 8 bases from V and 4 bases from J, the junction contained 6 bases not matched to a gene. Germline V gene sequence: CDR1 KGHDR, CDR2 SFDVKD. The CDR3 bases are TGTGCCACCACCGGGACAGGGAGAGCAGATACGCAGTATTTT. It encodes CATTGTGRADTQYF.

V and J are TRBV2 and TRBJ2-1; TRBD1 is a possible D gene (6 bases). CDR1 and CDR2 (germline): SNHLY, FYNNEI. V lost 6 bases and J lost 10, with 22 bases in between. The length of the CDR3 is 15 residues. CDR3 coding DNA: TGTGCCAGCAGCCCCCGGGACAAGGAGGTTCTGGAGCAGTTCTTC. The encoded protein is CASSPRDKEVLEQFF.

This rearrangement joins TRBV7-2 to TRBJ2-7; 8 bases are a match to TRBD2. The V segment lost 5 bases and the J segment 3 bases; nucleotides outside the gene matches: 6. The CDR3 loop spans 14 amino acids. Germline V gene lookup returns CDR1 SGHTA and CDR2 FQGNSA. CDR3 in DNA: TGTGCCAGCAGCCCCGGGGGGGGTAGCTACGAGCAGTACTTC. Protein sequence: CASSPGGGSYEQYF.

The chain couples TRBV6-5 to TRBJ2-7; no clear D gene. Trimming pared 3 bases from V and 3 bases from J, leaving 15 bases between. CDR1 and CDR2 (germline): MNHEY, SVGAGI. The CDR3 is made up of 15 amino acids. The CDR3 is CASSYGRDYGYEQYF. The CDR3 DNA sequence: TGTGCCAGCAGTTATGGTAGAGATTACGGCTACGAGCAGTACTTC.

The chain couples TRBV2 to TRBJ1-1, with TRBD1 matching over 7 bases. With V trimmed by 6 bases and J by 2 bases, 6 bases remained unmatched. Germline CDR1 reads SNHLY; CDR2 reads FYNNEI. The CDR3 loop spans 14 amino acids. The CDR3 nucleotides read TGTGCCAGCAGAACAGGGGACCTTAACACTGAAGCTTTCTTT. It codes for CASRTGDLNTEAFF.

V and J are TRBV4-1 and TRBJ2-5; 10 bases are shared with TRBD1. The CDR3 contains 16 residues. The V segment lost 1 base and the J segment 3 bases; nucleotides outside the gene matches: 5. Germline CDR1 reads MGHRA; CDR2 reads YSYEKL. CDR3 sequence: CASSQVGQGGEETQYF. The DNA for the CDR3 is TGCGCCAGCAGCCAAGTCGGACAGGGGGGGGAAGAGACCCAGTACTTC.